The 10 T cell receptor beta chains below all came from one sample that was sequenced in a study of T cells expressing NK-cell markers. TCRdb reprocessed the 5' RACE reads, keeping one entry per CDR3 protein, no DNA. The table gives 550,000 or so distinct CDR3 sequences; the top ten clones make up approximately 3.5% of it. Sequenced sample: blood T cells: a sorted CD56 or NKG2C T cell subset, CD4+ or CD8+ T cells, or bulk PBMC T cells (not recorded which). The receptor set was obtained from a man between 18 and 29 years old in good health.

The chain joins TRBV2 to TRBJ2-1. Germline CDR1 reads SNHLY; CDR2 reads FYNNEI. This CDR3 has 13 amino acids. CDR3 residues: CASSEEPDARRFF.

The chain carries TRBV9 and TRBJ2-1; TCRdb's D call, TRBD2, is unchecked because there is no DNA. Looked up from germline, CDR1 is SGDLS and CDR2 is YYNGEE. The CDR3 contains 17 residues. The CDR3 here is CASSESSGLAGYNEQFF.

The CDR3 region is CASSYRGRELFF. This chain links TRBV6-5 with TRBJ2-2; as DNA is missing, the TRBD1 call by TCRdb cannot be tested. This CDR3 has 12 residues. Germline V gives CDR1 MNHEY, CDR2 SVGAGI.

The chain uses TRBV30 and TRBJ2-1; the D call of TRBD1 rests on TCRdb alone, since no DNA is present to check it. This CDR3 contains 15 residues. Germline CDR1 and CDR2: GTSNPN and SVGIG (reference sequence). The CDR3 protein is CAWSVRGFLLNEQFF.

The chain employs TRBV12-3 or TRBV12-4 and TRBJ2-7; TCRdb returns TRBD2, unconfirmable since there is no DNA. The CDR3 extends over 17 amino acids. CDR3 sequence reads: CASSPGTSGSWSYEQYF.

The chain carries TRBV24-1 and TRBJ1-2; TCRdb reports TRBD1, a call that lacks DNA to check it against. The germline gives CDR1 KGHDR, CDR2 SFDVKD. The CDR3 is 13 amino acids. The CDR3 spells CATSDLLGEGYTF.

The V call is TRBV5-1, the J call TRBJ1-6; TCRdb reports TRBD1, a call that lacks DNA to check it against. This CDR3 spans 16 amino acids. Per germline, CDR1 SGHRS and CDR2 YFSETQ. CDR3: CASSETGHRKDSPLHF.

The chain recombines TRBV5-1 with TRBJ1-1; the D gene TCRdb calls, TRBD1, cannot be checked with no DNA. CDR3 length: 17 residues. The germline CDR1 and CDR2 sequences are SGHRS and YFSETQ. CDR3 amino acids: CASSLRGQGAGSTEAFF.

This chain connects TRBV28 to TRBJ2-1; the TCRdb D gene call, TRBD2, has no DNA to confirm it. Germline loops: CDR1 MDHEN, CDR2 SYDVKM. This CDR3 is 12 amino acids long. The CDR3 sequence is CATLGGYNEQFF.

The chain combines TRBV24-1 with TRBJ2-5; the D call of TRBD1 rests on TCRdb alone, since no DNA is present to check it. From germline, CDR1 is KGHDR and CDR2 SFDVKD. The CDR3 totals 15 residues. The CDR3 sequence is CATSDNDRFQETQYF.